Here is one TCR beta chain with its context. The specificity of this receptor is unknown. No clone much larger than this one lies a single base away; base qualities are absent. The source of the sample is a study of blood T cell repertoires in COVID-19 (dated by TCRdb to 2018 to 2021). Study-level background: Samples covering the acute and convalescent phases of COVID-19 were provided by collaborators in the United States, Italy and Spain. The sample metadata nearly always contained a de-identified subject ID, COVID-19 status, age in years and sex. Where available, HLA class I and class II types were taken from metadata supplied by the sample provider and were not determined by assay-based typing. The material from the prospective study consisted of cDNA or gDNA derived from T cells, B-cell-depleted T cells, or PBMCs. The samples were drawn from the first 160 participants of the ongoing ImmuneRACE study and from 1,254 subjects provided by 6 global collaborators. Deeply sampled blood TCRbeta repertoires from subjects exposed to, actively infected with, or recovered from COVID-19 were included in the dataset. The repertoires were made available in a free public database intended to serve as a resource for research on the immune response to SARS-CoV-2.

The immunoSEQ Assay, a bias-controlled multiplex PCR, was used to amplify TCRbeta CDR3 regions from genomic DNA. The study's processing was this. Within the assay, amplification of reference gene primers was used to estimate how many nucleated cells each sample contained. To quantify the absolute abundance of each unique TCRbeta CDR3 rearrangement, sequence reads were collapsed and filtered. For each sample, productive Simpson clonality was calculated as the square root of Simpson's diversity index over productive rearrangements. TCRdb limited this immuneACCESS table to in-frame rearrangements with V and J called. A share of clones is missing; checked studies link under half to unresolved V genes, and the rest is unexplained. V and J calls and clone size come straight from that table; D and trimming were deduced from the DNA. A total of tens of thousands of clones appear in this sample, 87% of them only once. The ten largest clonotypes hold 3.6% of the sample.

The paper as a whole reports these results and caveats: Clinical and demographic metadata were provided uncurated, with the amount varying by source and participant.

In Seattle, one collaborating source enrolled patients while the infection was active and tracked those patients longitudinally over the course of disease. Whole blood was collected in K2EDTA tubes by collaborating institutions according to the institutions' own protocols. For TCRbeta analysis, collaborators shipped samples as frozen whole blood, isolated PBMCs, or DNA extracted from either of those sample types. Taken from cysteine to phenylalanine, the CDR3 has 17 residues. Left in the record is the CDR3 DNA by itself, 51 bases read in frame from the first base. CDR1 MNHEY and CDR2 SMNVEV are derived from the germline V gene (reference sequence). Germline trimming: 3 bases from V, 6 bases from J; junction bases outside gene matches: 9.

This receptor was obtained from a man aged 35 to 55 with COVID-19, enrolled during active disease. The sequenced sample consisted of peripheral blood. The V gene is TRBV27 and the J gene is TRBJ2-2; a stretch of 11 junction bases matches TRBD1. In nucleotide form, the sequence is TGTGCCAGCAGTTTCCTATCGATGGGACAGGGGGCCGGGGAGCTGTTTTTT. Its translation reads: CASSFLSMGQGAGELFF.